The rows below give T cell receptor beta chains drawn from one sample of a study of cytomegalovirus exposure and HLA in healthy donors. Sequencing was performed with immunoSEQ multiplex PCR; in TCRdb, only in-frame clones are kept and a portion is missing. The profile covers about 170,000 clones, with approximately 75% appearing a single time and more than 1.3% taken by the ten largest. Source material: PBMCs. All receptors come from a girl between 5 and 17 years old in good health and CMV-seronegative. Each CDR3 is given with its conserved first and last residue. Fields, in order: D gene, clone size, V gene, J gene, CDR3 DNA, CDR3 protein. D genes are given only for firm matches. Size is omitted from some rows. Given values are once, few, many or a class for expanded clones.

>NA|NA|TRBV5-1|TRBJ1-5
TGCGCCAGCAGCCTTACAGGTATGGATCAGCCCCAGCATTTT
CASSLTGMDQPQHF
>TRBD2|few|TRBV2|TRBJ2-2
TGTGCCAGCGGTCGGCTAGCGGGTGGCACCGGGGAGCTGTTTTTT
CASGRLAGGTGELFF
>TRBD1|NA|TRBV5-1|TRBJ1-6
TGCGCCAGCAGCCCCCACGGGGACAGGGATAATTCACCCCTCCACTTT
CASSPHGDRDNSPLHF
>TRBD1|NA|TRBV19|TRBJ1-1
TGTGCCAGTACCTACTCCGGACAGGGCGGTACTGAAGCTTTCTTT
CASTYSGQGGTEAFF
>NA|NA|TRBV9|TRBJ1-1
TGTGCCAGCAGCGCCGACCCGGAGGAAAACACTGAAGCTTTCTTT
CASSADPEENTEAFF
>NA|NA|TRBV30|TRBJ2-1
TGTGCCTGGAGTTCTTCGGTCAATGAGCAGTTCTTC
CAWSSSVNEQFF
>NA|few|TRBV27|TRBJ1-2
TGTGCCAGCAGTTCTATCACCGGGAACGACTATGGCTACACCTTC
CASSSITGNDYGYTF
>NA|NA|TRBV5-1|TRBJ2-7
TGCGCCAGCAGCCTCCGGGACACACCCTACGAGCAGTACTTC
CASSLRDTPYEQYF
>NA|few|TRBV5-6|TRBJ1-5
TGTGCCAGCAGCTTGGCCCAGGGGAATAGCAATCAGCCCCAGCATTTT
CASSLAQGNSNQPQHF
>NA|NA|TRBV14|TRBJ2-5
TGTGCCAGCAGCCGTCCGCGGTTTCAAGAGACCCAGTACTTC
CASSRPRFQETQYF
>TRBD1|NA|TRBV5-1|TRBJ2-7
TGCGCCAGCAGCGCCGGGACAGGGAGGAGGTACGAGCAGTACTTC
CASSAGTGRRYEQYF
>NA|NA|TRBV10-3|TRBJ1-5
TGTGCCATCAGTGAAGGGGATTTAGGCCAGCCCCAGCATTTT
CAISEGDLGQPQHF
>NA|NA|TRBV7-9|TRBJ2-2
TGTGCCAGCAGCTTAGGAGTGGACCTAGCCACCGGGGAGCTGTTTTTT
CASSLGVDLATGELFF
>TRBD2|once|TRBV30|TRBJ2-2
TGTGCCCGACGGGACTATGACACCGGGGAGCTGTTTTTT
CARRDYDTGELFF
>TRBD1|few|TRBV10-3|TRBJ1-1
TGTGCCATCAGCCGACAGGGGTCGGAGATGAACACTGAAGCTTTCTTT
CAISRQGSEMNTEAFF
>NA|NA|TRBV27|TRBJ1-1
TGTGCCAGCAGTTTCCAGTGGAAAGGGGACACTGAAGCTTTCTTT
CASSFQWKGDTEAFF
>TRBD1|NA|TRBV19|TRBJ1-5
TGTGCCAGTAGTTCCGGGACAGTAAATCAGCCCCAGCATTTT
CASSSGTVNQPQHF
>NA|NA|TRBV5-1|TRBJ2-3
TGCGCCAGCAGCTGGGCTTCTAGCACAGATACGCAGTATTTT
CASSWASSTDTQYF
>NA|NA|TRBV11-1|TRBJ2-7
TGTGCCAGCCCCCTGGCCCCCTACGAGCAGTACTTC
CASPLAPYEQYF
>NA|NA|TRBV2|TRBJ2-2
TGTGCCAGCAGTGAAAGCCGAACTAGCCCCGGGGAGCTGTTTTTT
CASSESRTSPGELFF
>TRBD1|NA|TRBV18|TRBJ2-6
TGTGCCAGCTCACCACTGACCCGGGGACAGGGTTCCTCTGGGGCCAACGTCCTGACTTTC
CASSPLTRGQGSSGANVLTF
>TRBD1|NA|TRBV6-1|TRBJ2-1
TGTGCCAGCGGCCGGGACAGGGGACGAGATGAGCAGTTCTTC
CASGRDRGRDEQFF
>NA|few|TRBV7-5|TRBJ1-5
TGTGCCAGAAGCTCTCTTTATCAGCCCCAGCATTTT
CARSSLYQPQHF
>NA|NA|TRBV5-1|TRBJ2-1
TGCGCCAGCAGCTTAGCTTATGAGCAGTTCTTC
CASSLAYEQFF
>TRBD2|few|TRBV6-4|TRBJ2-3
TGTGCCAGCAGTGGGACTAGCGGGGGCACAGATACGCAGTATTTT
CASSGTSGGTDTQYF
>NA|NA|TRBV25-1|TRBJ1-2
TGTGCCAGCGAAGCGGGGAACGGCTACACCTTC
CASEAGNGYTF
>TRBD2|NA|TRBV4-2|TRBJ2-5
TGTGCCAGCAGGGCCGGGGGGGAGGGGTCTTTGGGCCAAGAGACCCAGTACTTC
CASRAGGEGSLGQETQYF
>NA|few|TRBV7-6|TRBJ1-3
TGTGCCAGCAGCTTAGAGCCCAGGCACTCTGGAAACACCATATATTTT
CASSLEPRHSGNTIYF
>TRBD1|NA|TRBV11-2|TRBJ1-2
TGTGCCAGCAGCCCTGACAGGGAACCTAACTATGGCTACACCTTC
CASSPDREPNYGYTF
>NA|NA|TRBV15|TRBJ1-5
TGTGCCACCAGCAAAGGTATCAGGGAGGGAATAAATCAGCCCCAGCATTTT
CATSKGIREGINQPQHF
>NA|NA|TRBV27|TRBJ1-2
TGTGCCAGCAGTTTGAGGATCGGCTATGGCTACACCTTC
CASSLRIGYGYTF
>NA|NA|TRBV6-5|TRBJ1-2
TGTGCCAGCAGTTACGAGGGCAGCGTTAACTATGGCTACACCTTC
CASSYEGSVNYGYTF
>NA|NA|TRBV6-5|TRBJ2-5
TGTGCCAGCAGTTCCCAGGGCCCTAAGGGGACCCAGTACTTC
CASSSQGPKGTQYF
>TRBD2|NA|TRBV10-3|TRBJ2-2
TGTGCCATCAGGACTAGCGGGACGAACACCGGGGAGCTGTTTTTT
CAIRTSGTNTGELFF
>NA|NA|TRBV5-4|TRBJ2-7
TGTGCCAGCAGCCTTGACTCCGGTGGGCAGTACTTC
CASSLDSGGQYF
>TRBD2|NA|TRBV7-2|TRBJ2-3
TGTGCCAGCGGGACTAGCTCAGATACGCAGTATTTT
CASGTSSDTQYF